This T cell receptor beta chain came from a study of blood T cell repertoires in COVID-19. Study-wide context: Samples taken during acute and convalescent COVID-19 were collected in the United States, Italy and Spain. Nucleic acid was either cDNA or gDNA, and it came from T cells, B-cell-depleted T cells, or PBMCs.

In Seattle, patients joined the study during active infection and were tracked longitudinally. Germline assignment: CDR1 SNHLY and CDR2 FYNNEI. This CDR3 has 17 residues. Between the trimmed V and J ends, which lost 5 bases and 4 bases, there was a span of 23 bases. Original analysis: Reference gene primer amplification yielded estimated nucleated cell counts. The table came from immunoSEQ multiplex PCR; TCRdb's copy has only in-frame clones and leaves some out. The DNA gave D and trimming, while V, J and clone size come from that table. The table records about 290,000 clones, roughly 90% of them present only once. This clone was observed a handful of times.

The sequenced sample was peripheral blood. The rearrangement uses TRBV2 and TRBJ1-2; a possible D gene is TRBD1 (6 bases). This receptor was taken from a woman under 40 with COVID-19, enrolled during active disease. In DNA, the CDR3 is TGTGCCAGCAGTCTACCTCCAACGGGACACATCAGCTATGGCTACACCTTC. Protein: CASSLPPTGHISYGYTF.